This record concerns one T cell receptor beta chain sequence. Its antigen is currently unknown. V lost 0 bases and J 5 bases, leaving 10 bases between the germline ends. Germline-derived CDR1 and CDR2 are SGHRS and YFSETQ. This CDR3 spans 14 amino acids. Healthy Russian Caucasian donors spanned ages about 6 to 100 years. It was with a sample-barcoded 5' primer and a J-beta primer mix that a second PCR of roughly 7 to 12 cycles was run. TCRdb reanalysed the 5' RACE reads using MiXCR and keeps one entry per CDR3 protein. The data show 890,000 or so distinct CDR3 sequences, around 62% seen once. This entry belongs to a study of blood T cells in healthy people across ages. Study-wide context: Capture via template switching afforded approximately one barcoded beta molecule per two T cells. General observations from the study: Since the PBMCs were unsorted, naive and antigen-experienced cells could not be conclusively compared.

This receptor was taken from a man aged 25 to 45 in good health. The V call is TRBV5-1, the J call TRBJ2-3; no clear D. The sequencing sample was made of blood. The CDR3: CASSLAGGIDTQYF. The CDR3 coding sequence is TGCGCCAGCAGCTTGGCCGGTGGCATAGATACGCAGTATTTT.